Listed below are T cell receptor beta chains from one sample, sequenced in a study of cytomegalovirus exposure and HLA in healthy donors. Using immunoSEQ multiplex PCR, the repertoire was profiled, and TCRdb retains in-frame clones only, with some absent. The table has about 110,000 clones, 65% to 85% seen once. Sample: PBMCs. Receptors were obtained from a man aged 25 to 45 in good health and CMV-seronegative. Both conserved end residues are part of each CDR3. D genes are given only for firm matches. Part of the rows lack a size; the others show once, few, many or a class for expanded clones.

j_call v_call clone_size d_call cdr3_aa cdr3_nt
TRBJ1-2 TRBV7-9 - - CASSLGSGLGGYTF TGTGCCAGCAGCTTAGGGTCAGGGCTAGGTGGCTACACCTTC
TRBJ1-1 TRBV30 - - CACALGDTEAFF TGTGCCTGCGCCCTAGGGGATACTGAAGCTTTCTTT
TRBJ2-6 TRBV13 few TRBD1 CASSLLDRIPSGANVLTF TGTGCCAGCAGCTTGTTGGACAGGATCCCCTCTGGGGCCAACGTCCTGACTTTC
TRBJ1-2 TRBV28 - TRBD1 CASSLLGRGDGYTF TGTGCCAGCAGTTTATTGGGCAGGGGGGATGGCTACACCTTC
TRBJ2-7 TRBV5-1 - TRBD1 CASSSGQGADEQYF TGCGCCAGCAGCTCGGGACAGGGGGCGGACGAGCAGTACTTC
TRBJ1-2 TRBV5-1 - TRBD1 CASSLGTGFYGYTF TGCGCCAGCAGCTTGGGGACAGGGTTCTATGGCTACACCTTC
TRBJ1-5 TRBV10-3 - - CAISAEGRSNQPQHF TGTGCCATCAGTGCGGAGGGGAGGAGCAATCAGCCCCAGCATTTT
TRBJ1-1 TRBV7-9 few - CASSLSRGTEAFF TGTGCCAGCAGCTTATCCAGGGGTACTGAAGCTTTCTTT
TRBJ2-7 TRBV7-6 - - CASSPLGGEQYF TGTGCCAGCAGCCCCCTCGGGGGCGAGCAGTACTTC
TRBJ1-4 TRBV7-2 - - CASSLETLANEKLFF TGTGCCAGCAGCCTAGAGACACTGGCTAATGAAAAACTGTTTTTT
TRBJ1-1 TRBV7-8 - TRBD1 CASSSTTGGRFRITEAFF TGTGCCAGCAGCTCTACCACAGGGGGCAGGTTCAGGATTACTGAAGCTTTCTTT
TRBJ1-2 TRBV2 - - CASNRGGANGYTF TGTGCCAGCAATAGGGGGGGCGCGAATGGCTACACCTTC
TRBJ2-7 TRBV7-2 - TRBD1 CASSVYRGEQYF TGTGCCAGCAGCGTCTACAGGGGCGAGCAGTACTTC
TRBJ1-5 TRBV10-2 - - CASSESRADQPQHF TGCGCCAGCAGTGAGTCCCGCGCCGATCAGCCCCAGCATTTT
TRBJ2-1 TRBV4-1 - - CASSPRDSGGYNEQFF TGCGCCAGCAGCCCACGGGACTCAGGGGGTTACAATGAGCAGTTCTTC
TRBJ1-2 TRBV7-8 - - CASSLAGGFGGYTF TGTGCCAGCAGCTTAGCCGGGGGGTTCGGTGGCTACACCTTC
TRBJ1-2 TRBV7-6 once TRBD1 CASSATGAYGYTF TGTGCCAGCAGCGCCACAGGGGCCTATGGCTACACCTTC
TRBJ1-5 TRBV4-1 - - CASSQDGAGVNQPQHF TGCGCCAGCAGCCAAGATGGCGCAGGGGTCAATCAGCCCCAGCATTTT
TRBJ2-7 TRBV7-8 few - CASSLEAPGLSYEQYF TGTGCCAGCAGCTTAGAGGCGCCAGGTCTCTCCTACGAGCAGTACTTC
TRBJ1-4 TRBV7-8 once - CASSFGGLEKLFF TGTGCCAGCAGCTTCGGGGGGTTAGAAAAACTGTTTTTT
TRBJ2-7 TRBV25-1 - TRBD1 CASTRRQGATYEQYF TGTGCCAGCACCCGAAGGCAGGGGGCTACCTACGAGCAGTACTTC
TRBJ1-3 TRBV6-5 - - CASSQNRQTPNTIYF TGTGCCAGCAGTCAAAACCGACAGACCCCAAACACCATATATTTT
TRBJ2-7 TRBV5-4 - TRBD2 CASSSQLAVVSYEQYF TGTGCCAGCAGCTCCCAACTAGCGGTAGTATCCTACGAGCAGTACTTC
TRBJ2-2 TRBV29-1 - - CSVSVGELFF TGCAGCGTTTCGGTCGGGGAGCTGTTTTTT
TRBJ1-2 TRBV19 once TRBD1 CASRDRGAYGYTF TGTGCCAGTAGGGACAGGGGGGCCTATGGCTACACCTTC
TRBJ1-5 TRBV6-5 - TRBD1 CASSADRGRKPQHF TGTGCCAGCAGTGCGGACAGGGGGCGCAAGCCCCAGCATTTT
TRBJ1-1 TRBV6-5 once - CASSYGSRGIFTEAFF TGTGCCAGCAGTTACGGGAGTCGGGGGATCTTCACTGAAGCTTTCTTT
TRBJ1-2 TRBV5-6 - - CASKGAGRNYGYTF TGTGCCAGCAAAGGTGCAGGCCGAAACTATGGCTACACCTTC
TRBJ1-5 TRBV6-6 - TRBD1 CASIGRRQGTEPQHF TGTGCCAGCATCGGCCGAAGACAGGGGACCGAGCCCCAGCATTTT
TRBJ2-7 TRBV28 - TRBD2 CASSRISGSANLYEQYF TGTGCCAGCAGCCGAATTAGCGGGAGCGCCAACTTGTACGAGCAGTACTTC
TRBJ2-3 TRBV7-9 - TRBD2 CASSRLATDTQYF TGTGCCAGCAGCCGACTAGCGACAGATACGCAGTATTTT
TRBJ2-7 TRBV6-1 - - CASSPDSGYEQYF TGTGCCAGCAGTCCTGATTCCGGTTACGAGCAGTACTTC
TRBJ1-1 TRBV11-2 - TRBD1 CASSLGQGSGAFF TGTGCCAGCAGCTTGGGACAGGGGAGTGGAGCTTTCTTT
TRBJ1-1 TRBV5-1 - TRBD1 CASSAAGTENGEAFF TGCGCCAGCAGCGCGGCCGGGACAGAAAATGGTGAAGCTTTCTTT
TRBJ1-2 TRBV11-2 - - CASSPHGWGVGYTF TGTGCCAGCAGCCCTCACGGGTGGGGAGTTGGCTACACCTTC
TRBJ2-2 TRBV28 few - CASSKTGTGKVLFF TGTGCCAGCAGTAAAACGGGCACAGGCAAAGTGCTGTTTTTT
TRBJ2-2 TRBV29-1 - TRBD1 CSTRQGRSTGELFF TGCAGCACCCGACAGGGGCGAAGCACCGGGGAGCTGTTTTTT
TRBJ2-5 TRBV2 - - CASSEWGSGSSQETQYF TGTGCCAGCAGTGAATGGGGTAGCGGCTCTTCCCAAGAGACCCAGTACTTC
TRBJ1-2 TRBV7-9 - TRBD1 CASSPTGGPTTAHF TGTGCCAGCAGCCCGACAGGGGGACCCACCACCGCTCACTTC
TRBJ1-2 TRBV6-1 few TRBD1 CASNPGTGPNYGYTF TGTGCCAGCAACCCTGGGACAGGACCTAACTATGGCTACACCTTC
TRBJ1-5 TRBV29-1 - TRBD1 CSVGTGGANQPQHF TGCAGCGTAGGGACAGGGGGCGCGAATCAGCCCCAGCATTTT
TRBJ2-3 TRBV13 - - CASRSVDTQYF TGTGCCAGCAGGTCTGTAGATACGCAGTATTTT
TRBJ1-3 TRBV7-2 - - CASSFTATGGNTIYF TGTGCCAGCAGCTTCACGGCTACGGGAGGAAACACCATATATTTT
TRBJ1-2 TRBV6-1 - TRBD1 CASSEALRGLGGYTF TGTGCCAGCAGTGAAGCGCTGAGGGGGCTGGGGGGCTACACCTTC
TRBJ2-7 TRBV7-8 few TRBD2 CASSLEAGGSYEQYF TGTGCCAGCAGCTTAGAAGCGGGAGGCTCCTACGAGCAGTACTTC
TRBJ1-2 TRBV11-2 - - CASSPEYLANYGYTF TGTGCCAGCAGCCCTGAGTACCTTGCTAACTATGGCTACACCTTC
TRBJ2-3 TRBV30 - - CAWSVRGDTQYF TGTGCCTGGAGTGTGAGGGGGGATACGCAGTATTTT
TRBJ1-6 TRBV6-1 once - CASSGRSLNSPLHF TGTGCCAGCAGTGGGCGGAGTTTGAATTCACCCCTCCACTTT
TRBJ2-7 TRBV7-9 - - CASSRSSGGSHEQYF TGTGCCAGCAGCCGCTCTTCTGGGGGGTCCCACGAGCAGTACTTC
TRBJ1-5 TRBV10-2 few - CASSKSGVSYQPQHF TGCGCCAGCAGTAAGAGCGGGGTCTCCTATCAGCCCCAGCATTTT